Listed below are T cell receptor beta chains from one sample, sequenced in a study of blood T cell repertoires in COVID-19. TCRdb's table, derived via immunoSEQ multiplex PCR, lists solely in-frame clones and lacks some. The sample consists of approximately 81,000 clones, 91% of them appearing once. Sequenced: peripheral blood. These receptors were obtained from a woman aged 50 to 65 in a cohort sampled during active COVID-19. The CDR3 runs from the conserved cysteine through the conserved F or W. D genes are given only for firm matches. A clone size is listed for some rows: how often the clone was seen (once, few, many), or a class if it is expanded.

>TRBV29-1|TRBJ2-7|.|.
TGCAGCGTTGCGTACAGACCCACCGGGGACGAGCAGTACTTC
CSVAYRPTGDEQYF
>TRBV19|TRBJ1-3|.|.
TGTGCCAGTAGTATTACAGCCAGCTCTGGAAACACCATATATTTT
CASSITASSGNTIYF
>TRBV6-2/TRBV6-3|TRBJ2-1|TRBD1|.
TGTGCCAGCAGTTACTCCAGGGGGAACCTCAATGAGCAGTTCTTC
CASSYSRGNLNEQFF
>TRBV10-3|TRBJ2-1|.|.
TGTGCCATCAGTGTCCAGGGAGGATACAATGAGCAGTTCTTC
CAISVQGGYNEQFF
>TRBV5-5|TRBJ1-5|TRBD1|few
TGTGCCAGCAGCTTGGCAGGGGGCGGTCAGCCCCAGCATTTT
CASSLAGGGQPQHF
>TRBV29-1|TRBJ1-2|TRBD1|.
TGCAGCGTGGGACAGACCAACTATGGCTACACCTTC
CSVGQTNYGYTF
>TRBV14|TRBJ2-7|TRBD1|.
TGTGCCAGCAGCCCCGGGGTGGGGACAGGGCCCTACGAGCAGTACTTC
CASSPGVGTGPYEQYF
>TRBV3-1/TRBV3-2|TRBJ2-7|.|.
TGTGCCAGCAGCCGAAGTACTAGTGGTACGTGGGAGCAGTACTTC
CASSRSTSGTWEQYF
>TRBV6-5|TRBJ2-5|.|.
TGTGCCAGCAGTAGGAGGGTATCAGAAGAGACCCAGTACTTC
CASSRRVSEETQYF
>TRBV15|TRBJ2-2|TRBD2|.
TGTGCCACCAGCAGAGTCCCTAGCGGGGGACCCGGGGAGCTGTTTTTT
CATSRVPSGGPGELFF
>TRBV5-1|TRBJ1-1|TRBD1|few
TGCGCCAGCACCTTGGGCGGGACAGTGAACACTGAAGCTTTCTTT
CASTLGGTVNTEAFF
>TRBV11-2|TRBJ1-2|.|.
TGTGCCAGCAGCCGACAGAAAGGTGGCTACACCTTC
CASSRQKGGYTF
>TRBV7-3|TRBJ2-2|.|.
TGTGCCAGCAGCCCCCAGGGAGGCGCGGCCGGGGAGCTGTTTTTT
CASSPQGGAAGELFF
>TRBV7-2|TRBJ2-7|.|.
TGTGCCAGCAGCTTAGTTTTGGGACAAAGCTACGAGCAGTACTTC
CASSLVLGQSYEQYF
>TRBV2|TRBJ2-2|TRBD2|.
TGTGCCAGCAGACCCGGGACTAGTTACACCGGGGAGCTGTTTTTT
CASRPGTSYTGELFF
>TRBV6-2/TRBV6-3|TRBJ2-3|.|.
TGTGCCAGCAGTCCCGGGACTCCAGGAACGCAGTATTTT
CASSPGTPGTQYF
>TRBV27|TRBJ1-1|TRBD1|.
TGTGCCAGCAGTTGGAGGGGACAGGGGATCACGAACACTGAAGCTTTCTTT
CASSWRGQGITNTEAFF
>TRBV15|TRBJ1-2|TRBD1|once
TGTGCCACCAGTAGATCCGGAGAGGGGACAGGGGGCGGCTACACCTTC
CATSRSGEGTGGGYTF
>TRBV7-3|TRBJ1-2|.|.
TGTGCCAGCAGCCCCACCGGCGGGCGACCTAACTATGGCTACACCTTC
CASSPTGGRPNYGYTF
>TRBV5-4|TRBJ2-4|TRBD2|.
TGTGCCAGCAGCTTGCTAGCGGGGGGGCGGGAAAACATTCAGTACTTC
CASSLLAGGRENIQYF
>TRBV6-5|TRBJ2-5|TRBD1|.
TGTGCCAGCAGCCTAGGGACAGGTCCACAAGAGACCCAGTACTTC
CASSLGTGPQETQYF
>TRBV27|TRBJ1-6|TRBD1|.
TGTGCCAGCAGTTTGGACAGGGGTAATTCACCCCTCCACTTT
CASSLDRGNSPLHF
>TRBV6-5|TRBJ1-2|.|.
TGTGCCAGCAGTTACTCGACTCCTAGATTGGGCTATGGCTACACCTTC
CASSYSTPRLGYGYTF
>TRBV7-9|TRBJ1-1|.|.
TGTGCCAGCATCCGGACAGACCTCTCTCTAGAAGCTTTCTTT
CASIRTDLSLEAFF
>TRBV18|TRBJ2-1|TRBD1|.
TGTGCCAGCTCACTGGGCGGAGGGACAGGGGGTTTCCGAATCTACAATGAGCAGTTCTTC
CASSLGGGTGGFRIYNEQFF
>TRBV19|TRBJ2-3|.|.
TGTGCCAGTAGTATTCGATCGGGAGCCACAGATACGCAGTATTTT
CASSIRSGATDTQYF
>TRBV20-1|TRBJ2-7|TRBD2|once
TGCAGTGCTAGTTATGCGGGGGGTCTCCGCTACGAGCAGTACTTC
CSASYAGGLRYEQYF
>TRBV28|TRBJ2-5|.|few
TGTGCCAGCAGGCGGACAACTCAAGAGACCCAGTACTTC
CASRRTTQETQYF
>TRBV5-4|TRBJ2-2|TRBD2|.
TGTGCCAGCAGCGTAACCTTAGCGGGAGGGAGGCCGAGGGAGCTGTTTTTT
CASSVTLAGGRPRELFF
>TRBV14|TRBJ1-1|TRBD1|.
TGTGCCAGCAGCCGAGTCCCGGGACAGGGGACTAACACTGAAGCTTTCTTT
CASSRVPGQGTNTEAFF
>TRBV6-5|TRBJ2-7|.|.
TGTGCCAGCAGTTTGACAGTCTACGAGCAGTACTTC
CASSLTVYEQYF
>TRBV19|TRBJ1-6|TRBD1|.
TGTGCCAGTAGTATCTCGGGACAGGGTTATGGTTCACCCCTCCACTTT
CASSISGQGYGSPLHF
>TRBV6-5|TRBJ1-2|TRBD1|.
TGTGCCAGCAGCCAAGACAGGGGCCACTATGGCTACACCTTC
CASSQDRGHYGYTF
>TRBV4-1|TRBJ2-1|TRBD2|.
TGCGCCAGCAGCCAAGAACAGTCTAGCGGGAGGGCCCGGGAGCAGTTCTTC
CASSQEQSSGRAREQFF
>TRBV29-1|TRBJ2-2|.|.
TGCAGCGCCGAAAGGTTAGCGGAGAACACCGGGGAGCTGTTTTTT
CSAERLAENTGELFF
>TRBV6-5|TRBJ2-7|.|.
TGTGCCAGCAGTTACTCGAACAACTACGAGCAGTACTTC
CASSYSNNYEQYF
>TRBV27|TRBJ1-5|.|.
TGTGCCAGCAGTTTATACAGGCCCCGGTTTGGTCAGCCCCAGCATTTT
CASSLYRPRFGQPQHF
>TRBV19|TRBJ2-5|.|once
TGTGCCAGTAGTATTGTCCCTCAAGAGACCCAGTACTTC
CASSIVPQETQYF
>TRBV12-3/TRBV12-4|TRBJ1-2|TRBD1|.
TGTGCCACCTTACAGGGGAGTGGCTATGGCTACACCTTC
CATLQGSGYGYTF
>TRBV6-5|TRBJ2-1|TRBD1|.
TGTGCCAGCCCGAGATACCCAGGACAGGGGGATGAGCAGTTCTTC
CASPRYPGQGDEQFF
>TRBV5-1|TRBJ2-7|.|.
TGCGCCAGCAGCCCGTCGACCGGGACACAGAATTACGAGCAGTACTTC
CASSPSTGTQNYEQYF
>TRBV25-1|TRBJ1-2|TRBD1|.
TGTGCCAGCAGTGTGCAGGGGGCCTATGGCTACACCTTC
CASSVQGAYGYTF
>TRBV6-5|TRBJ1-2|.|.
TGTGCCAGCAGTTACGACGGCAGGGTGCGTGGCTACACCTTC
CASSYDGRVRGYTF
>TRBV6-6|TRBJ1-4|TRBD1|.
TGTGCCAGCAGCAACGACAGGGGGCGTGAAAAACTGTTTTTT
CASSNDRGREKLFF
>TRBV5-4|TRBJ1-2|TRBD1|.
TGTGCCAGCAGCTTGGGGCCTGACAGGGGGGCCTATGGCTACACCTTC
CASSLGPDRGAYGYTF
>TRBV10-3|TRBJ1-2|.|.
TGTGCCATCAGTGAGTCAAACACCTATGGCTACACCTTC
CAISESNTYGYTF
>TRBV2|TRBJ2-6|.|.
TGTGCCAGCAAAACTTCGGGGGCCAACGTCCTGACTTTC
CASKTSGANVLTF